Listed here is a single TCR beta chain. The CDR3 totals 14 residues. The V gene's germline CDR1 is SGHVS and CDR2 FQNEAQ. The trim removed 4 bases at V and 2 bases at J, leaving 2 bases unmatched. The data originate from a study of control samples from healthy donors and cancer patients. TCRdb's table, derived via immunoSEQ multiplex PCR, lists solely in-frame clones and lacks some. The sample consists of 25,000 to 35,000 clones, around nine tenths of them appearing once. This TCR derives from a woman aged 35 to 49 with lung cancer. V is TRBV7-8 and J is TRBJ1-3; 7 bases fit TRBD1. Sample: PBMCs. CDR3 sequence (DNA): TGTGCCAGCAGCTCGACAGGGACTGGAAACACCATATATTTT. Protein: CASSSTGTGNTIYF. The whole variable domain, remainder taken from reference TRBV7-8 and TRBJ1-3, is GAGVSQSPRYKVAKRGQDVALRCDPISGHVSLFWYQQALGQGPEFLTYFQNEAQLDKSGLPSDRFFAERPEGSVSTLKIQRTQQEDSAVYLCASSSTGTGNTIYFGEGSWLTVV.